Listed here are 31 T cell receptor beta chains from one sample, sequenced in a study of response to subunit inactivated influenza vaccine. Via MiXCR, TCRdb re-called the RT-PCR reads, giving one row per CDR3 protein. The table lists some 550,000 distinct CDR3 sequences, approximately 24% of them singletons. The same data also contributed to another study, on T cells expressing NK-cell markers. From that report: Making the TCR beta cDNA relied on 5'RACE template switching with UMIs.

Source: CD4+ T cells sorted from PBMCs, taken 11 to 12 days after vaccination. These receptors were collected from a man aged 45-65 years who received an inactivated influenza vaccine.

This rearrangement joins TRBV4-3 to TRBJ2-5; D is perhaps TRBD1 (6 bases). CDR1 is LGHNA and CDR2 is YSLEER in the germline V gene. The CDR3 covers 14 residues. V was trimmed by 0 bases and J by 4 bases, leaving 9 bases between them. CDR3 coding DNA: TGCGCCAGCAGCCAAGACTTAGGGGGAGAGACCCAGTACTTC. Protein: CASSQDLGGETQYF.

The CDR3 DNA sequence: TGTGCCAGCAGATTGACAGGGGACTATGGCTACACCTTC. It yields the protein CASRLTGDYGYTF. The genes are TRBV2 and TRBJ1-2, with TRBD1 matching 8 bases. Germline V gene data show CDR1 as SNHLY and CDR2 as FYNNEI. Trimming at V came to 6 bases and at J to 3 bases, leaving 3 bases not matched to a gene. The CDR3 totals 13 residues.

This clonotype was detected a few times. The V gene is TRBV20-1, the J gene TRBJ2-3, with 9 bases matching TRBD2. The junction had 15 bases not matched to a gene; V was cut back by 6 bases and J by 5 bases. The germline V gene encodes CDR1 DFQATT and CDR2 SNEGSKA (reference sequence). The CDR3 spans 16 residues. The CDR3 DNA is TGCAGTGCGCGGACTAGCGCTCCGGGGGGAATAGATACGCAGTATTTT. This encodes CSARTSAPGGIDTQYF.

This chain joins TRBV6-1 and TRBJ2-2, with D uncertain. The CDR3 is 14 residues long. V was pared by 5 bases and J by 6 bases, with 13 bases between. Germline V lookup: CDR1 MNHNS, CDR2 SASEGT. Here the CDR3 reads CASSRGSPPGELFF. DNA for the CDR3: TGTGCCAGCAGTCGCGGCTCACCTCCCGGGGAGCTGTTTTTT.

The table lists this clonotype with a few counts. The chain is built from TRBV6-1 and TRBJ2-5; D might be TRBD1 (5 bases). The CDR3 loop spans 13 amino acids. Trimming cost V 8 bases and J 4 bases, with 14 bases left between them. The germline V gene has CDR1 MNHNS and CDR2 SASEGT. CDR3 sequence (DNA): TGTGCCAGCCAGACAAGCAGGGTAGAGACCCAGTACTTC. This encodes CASQTSRVETQYF.

V is TRBV20-1 and J is TRBJ1-5; D unresolved. V lost 7 bases and J 1 base, leaving 11 bases between the germline ends. The CDR3 length is 13 residues. In germline, CDR1 is DFQATT, CDR2 SNEGSKA (reference sequence). CDR3 region: CSVKLGSNQPQHF. The CDR3 bases are TGCAGTGTTAAATTAGGGAGCAATCAGCCCCAGCATTTT.

The chain combines TRBV5-1 with TRBJ1-1, with no clear D. V lost 0 bases and J 4 bases, leaving 10 bases between the germline ends. Per germline, CDR1 SGHRS and CDR2 YFSETQ. The CDR3 is made up of 14 amino acids. The CDR3 loop is CASSLVGSGTEAFF. The DNA for the CDR3 is TGCGCCAGCAGCTTGGTCGGGTCAGGCACTGAAGCTTTCTTT.

V and J are TRBV3-1 and TRBJ2-1, with TRBD1 matching over 8 bases. J was trimmed by 5 bases and V by 1 base; bases with no gene match: 4. The germline V gene encodes CDR1 LGHDT and CDR2 YNNKEL (reference sequence). The CDR3 consists of 15 residues. CDR3 residues: CASSQVRQGNNEQFF. CDR3 bases: TGTGCCAGCAGCCAAGTACGACAGGGGAACAATGAGCAGTTCTTC.

The V call is TRBV20-1, the J call TRBJ1-5, with 8 nucleotides matching TRBD1. V trimming: 1 base; J trimming: 5 bases; junction bases outside the gene matches: 4. Germline lookup yields CDR1 DFQATT and CDR2 SNEGSKA (reference sequence). CDR3 length: 14 amino acids. The CDR3 spells CSARGGTGYQPQHF. In DNA, the CDR3 is TGCAGTGCTAGAGGGGGGACAGGTTATCAGCCCCAGCATTTT.

Only a few counts were recorded for this clonotype. The chain couples TRBV20-1 to TRBJ1-1; 9 nucleotides agree with TRBD1. CDR1 and CDR2 (germline): DFQATT, SNEGSKA (reference sequence). Trimming at V came to 2 bases and at J to 3 bases, leaving 7 bases not matched to a gene. The CDR3 runs to 15 residues. The CDR3 DNA reads as TGCAGTGCTAGATTCCCGACAGGGGGAGACACTGAAGCTTTCTTT. It specifies CSARFPTGGDTEAFF.

The rearrangement joins TRBV7-9 to TRBJ2-3, with D perhaps matching TRBD2 (5 bases). CDR3 size: 16 residues. Germline V lookup: CDR1 SEHNR, CDR2 FQNEAQ (reference sequence). Trimming shortened V by 5 bases and J by 2 bases, and 17 bases separated the two germline ends. CDR3: CASSRSSQLDTDTQYF. CDR3 sequence (DNA): TGTGCCAGCAGCCGATCCTCGCAACTAGACACAGATACGCAGTATTTT.

The chain uses TRBV3-1 and TRBJ1-3; 8 bases are shared with TRBD1. J lost 0 bases, V lost 4 bases, and 5 bases had no gene match. Germline V gene lookup returns CDR1 LGHDT and CDR2 YNNKEL (reference sequence). The CDR3 loop spans 16 amino acids. In DNA form, the CDR3 reads TGTGCCAGCAGCCTGCTACAGGGGGTCTCTGGAAACACCATATATTTT. This translates into CASSLLQGVSGNTIYF.

The CDR3 nucleotides are TGTGCCAGCAGCCAAGTGTCAGGGATGTCAGATACGCAGTATTTT. It is translated as CASSQVSGMSDTQYF. The chain couples TRBV4-2 to TRBJ2-3, with D possibly matching TRBD1 (5 bases). V lost 1 base and J 4 bases, leaving 12 bases between the germline ends. Germline V lookup: CDR1 LGHNA, CDR2 YNFKEQ. This CDR3 comprises 15 residues.

The chain has TRBV5-1 and TRBJ1-6, with TRBD1 matching over 8 bases. This CDR3 comprises 15 residues. V shed 4 bases, J shed 6 bases, and the junction held 6 bases outside the gene matches. Germline lookup yields CDR1 SGHRS and CDR2 YFSETQ. CDR3: CASSDGQGGNSPLHF. The CDR3 DNA reads as TGCGCCAGCAGCGACGGACAGGGAGGTAATTCACCCCTCCACTTT.

This chain connects TRBV3-1 to TRBJ2-7; perhaps TRBD1 as D (6 bases). The germline V gene encodes CDR1 LGHDT and CDR2 YNNKEL (reference sequence). V lost 3 bases to trimming and J lost 5 bases, with 17 bases between them. The CDR3 covers 15 residues. The CDR3 loop is CASSQGVYRVNEQYF. In DNA form, the CDR3 reads TGTGCCAGCAGCCAGGGAGTCTACAGGGTCAACGAGCAGTACTTC.

This clonotype was observed at least ten times. V is TRBV29-1 and J is TRBJ2-7, with 10 bases identical to TRBD1. Germline loops: CDR1 SQVTM, CDR2 ANQGSEA. V was clipped by 0 bases and J by 5 bases; unmatched bases: 7. CDR3 length equals 15 residues. The CDR3 nucleotides are TGCAGCGTTGAAGACAGGACAGGGGGAATGGACGAGCAGTACTTC. This codes for CSVEDRTGGMDEQYF.

This chain connects TRBV28 to TRBJ1-2, with 8 nucleotides matching TRBD1. The CDR3 covers 12 residues. Germline values: CDR1 MDHEN, CDR2 SYDVKM. Trimming took 6 bases from V and 8 from J; bases not matched to a gene: 5. CDR3 sequence: CASSGQGFGYTF. Written as DNA, the CDR3 is TGTGCCAGCAGCGGACAGGGTTTCGGCTACACCTTC.

The chain carries TRBV20-1 and TRBJ1-2; D might be TRBD1 (6 bases). This CDR3 has 14 amino acids. The V and J ends lost 3 bases and 6 bases respectively, with 17 bases between them. Germline CDR1 reads DFQATT; CDR2 reads SNEGSKA (reference sequence). Here the CDR3 reads CSARETRGRNGYTF. The CDR3 DNA reads as TGCAGTGCTAGGGAAACCAGGGGTAGGAATGGCTACACCTTC.

This clonotype was detected only a few times. The chain recombines TRBV30 with TRBJ2-7; weak D call: TRBD2 (5 bases). The CDR3 runs 12 residues. V was clipped by 3 bases and J by 11 bases, with 17 bases between them. Germline V gene data show CDR1 as GTSNPN and CDR2 as SVGIG (reference sequence). The CDR3 coding sequence is TGTGCCTGGAGGGAGAGGGATGCCGTCGAGTACTTC. Its protein product is CAWRERDAVEYF.

This clonotype was observed a few times. This chain links TRBV5-1 with TRBJ2-5, with 8 bases that match TRBD1. The CDR3 has 15 amino acids. CDR1 SGHRS and CDR2 YFSETQ come from the germline V gene. The ends lost 4 bases at V and 4 bases at J; junction bases unmatched: 9. CDR3 bases: TGCGCCAGCAGCATCGGACAGGGCTACGGAGAGACCCAGTACTTC. Translating gives CASSIGQGYGETQYF. Using reference TRBV5-1 and TRBJ2-5 for the parts outside the CDR3, the full variable domain is KAGVTQTPRYLIKTRGQQVTLSCSPISGHRSVSWYQQTPGQGLQFLFEYFSETQRNKGNFPGRFSGRQFSNSRSEMNVSTLELGDSALYLCASSIGQGYGETQYFGPGTRLLVL.

The table lists this clonotype with a few counts. V gene TRBV18 combines with J gene TRBJ2-2; D remains ambiguous. From germline, CDR1 is KGHSH and CDR2 LQKENI. Trimming shortened V by 2 bases and J by 4 bases, and 11 bases separated the two germline ends. The CDR3 consists of 15 residues. CDR3 sequence reads: CASSPSRGGTGELFF. In DNA form, the CDR3 reads TGTGCCAGCTCACCAAGCCGCGGCGGCACCGGGGAGCTGTTTTTT.

The J gene is TRBJ2-1, the V gene TRBV4-3; TRBD2 is a possible D gene (6 bases). Trimming removed 0 bases at V and 9 bases at J, with 12 bases between. The CDR3 runs to 14 residues. Germline loops: CDR1 LGHNA, CDR2 YSLEER. CDR3 amino acids: CASSQDAGLAEQFF. The DNA of the CDR3 is TGCGCCAGCAGCCAAGATGCGGGGCTCGCTGAGCAGTTCTTC.

This clonotype was found once. The gene calls are TRBV20-1 and TRBJ2-1, with TRBD1 as a possible D gene (7 bases). The CDR3 consists of 14 residues. V gave up 3 bases and J gave up 7 bases, with 16 bases separating them. CDR1 is DFQATT and CDR2 is SNEGSKA in the germline V gene (reference sequence). The CDR3 here is CSASPPGGFNEQFF. The CDR3 nucleotides read TGCAGTGCTAGCCCACCAGGGGGGTTTAATGAGCAGTTCTTC.

In the case of this clonotype: The germline gene is not matched at one end of the junction; a read error may be the cause. This rearrangement joins TRBV9 to TRBJ2-1; D is uncertain. Germline-derived CDR1 and CDR2 are SGDLS and YYNGEE. This CDR3 spans 10 amino acids. The CDR3, as DNA: TGTGCCAGCAGCGGGCAGGTGGTGACCTTC. Translating gives CASSGQVVTF.

V is TRBV28 and J is TRBJ2-5, with D possibly matching TRBD2 (5 bases). V lost 7 bases and J lost 5, with 8 bases in between. CDR3 size: 11 residues. CDR1 and CDR2 (germline): MDHEN, SYDVKM. CDR3 bases: TGTGCCAGCATTGAGGGTGAGACCCAGTACTTC. It translates to CASIEGETQYF.

In its sample, this clonotype was seen a few times. V is TRBV21-1 and J is TRBJ2-5; TRBD1 is the table's D call, not checked against the DNA. TRBV21-1 is a recognized pseudogene. CDR3 length: 18 amino acids. The CDR3 region is CASSKGPGRGEGQETQYF. The CDR3 bases are TGTGCCAGCAGCAAAGGGCCTGGCAGGGGAGAGGGACAAGAGACCCAGTACTTC.

This clonotype came up a few times. The genes are TRBV2 and TRBJ2-5, with 7 positions matching TRBD2. Germline CDR1 SNHLY, CDR2 FYNNEI. The ends lost 8 bases at V and 1 base at J; junction bases unmatched: 10. The CDR3 consists of 15 residues. In DNA form, the CDR3 reads TGTGCCAGCGCATGGACTAGGTCGCCCCAAGAGACCCAGTACTTC. Protein: CASAWTRSPQETQYF.

The chain uses TRBV2 and TRBJ2-4; 9 positions agree with TRBD1. With V trimmed by 7 bases and J by 3 bases, 10 bases remained unmatched. The CDR3 has 16 residues. CDR1 and CDR2 (germline): SNHLY, FYNNEI. The CDR3 DNA is TGTGCCAGCACTGTCCTGACAGGGGGGTACAAAAACATTCAGTACTTC. Translation: CASTVLTGGYKNIQYF.

This clonotype was found a few times. The chain employs TRBV28 and TRBJ2-1; D assignment may be TRBD1 or TRBD2 (6 bases each). Germline V gene sequence: CDR1 MDHEN, CDR2 SYDVKM. The CDR3 contains 14 residues. Trimming removed 11 bases at V and 4 bases at J, with 18 bases between. CDR3 nucleotide sequence: TGTGCCGGAGGGGGTCCCGCCGATTACAATGAGCAGTTCTTC. As protein: CAGGGPADYNEQFF.

This clonotype was counted once. This CDR3 reads CASSTPWGGTEAFF. Written as DNA, the CDR3 is TGTGCCAGCAGCACGCCGTGGGGGGGGACTGAAGCTTTCTTT. The rearrangement links TRBV11-2 to TRBJ1-1; a possible D gene is TRBD1 (5 bases). The germline CDR1 and CDR2 sequences are SGHAT and FQNNGV. CDR3 size: 14 residues. The ends were cut back, 5 bases at V and 5 bases at J, with 15 bases in the middle.

The chain has TRBV5-4 and TRBJ2-2; TRBD1 is a possible D gene (5 bases). Germline V gene lookup returns CDR1 SGHNT and CDR2 YYREEE (reference sequence). This CDR3 is 15 amino acids long. V lost 7 bases to trimming and J lost 4 bases, with 17 bases between them. CDR3 nucleotides: TGTGCCAGCCGGGCAGGGCGAGACTTCACCGGGGAGCTGTTTTTT. Protein product: CASRAGRDFTGELFF.